This passage covers 28 T cell receptor beta chains from one sample sequenced in a study of identical twins (TCRdb year 2016). Library preparation employed 5' RACE. The listed sequencing device is Illumina HiSeq 2000. The public reads were reprocessed in TCRdb via fastp at Q25 and MiXCR, keeping in-frame beta chains. Identical CDR3 protein sequences are pooled into one entry, listed with their most common genes and DNA. Present in this sample are approximately 500,000 distinct CDR3 sequences, approximately 24% of which were seen just once. The top ten clones comprise just under 3% of the sample. In addition, the sample was reused for a study of T cells expressing NK-cell markers.

Sequenced: CD4+ T cells sorted from blood. The receptors here all came from a woman aged 18 to 35 in good health.

The table lists this clonotype with a few counts. V gene TRBV5-6 combines with J gene TRBJ2-3; D is perhaps TRBD2 (6 bases). Germline CDR1 reads SGHDT; CDR2 reads YYEEEE. Trimming stripped 0 bases from V and 8 bases from J, with 13 bases between. The CDR3 has 14 amino acids. This chain's CDR3 is CASSLVTSFGTQYF. The CDR3 nucleotides read TGTGCCAGCAGCTTGGTTACTAGCTTCGGTACGCAGTATTTT.

The chain joins TRBV21-1 to TRBJ1-3. TRBV21-1 is noted as a pseudogene. This CDR3 comprises 20 residues. The CDR3 sequence: CASSKVAHPGFQYSGNTIYF. DNA for the CDR3: TGTGCCAGCAGCAAAGTTGCTCATCCAGGTTTCCAATACTCTGGAAACACCATATATTTT.

The chain is built from TRBV29-1 and TRBJ2-7; 13 bases agree with TRBD2. The V gene's germline CDR1 is SQVTM and CDR2 ANQGSEA. The CDR3 loop spans 13 amino acids. V dropped 6 bases and J dropped 5; count of bases not matched to a gene: 4. The CDR3 nucleotides read TGCAGCGTGCTACTAGCGGGAGGGAACGAGCAGTACTTC. Translation gives CSVLLAGGNEQYF.

This clonotype appeared a few times. The chain couples TRBV5-1 to TRBJ2-2; 7 bases match TRBD1. The germline CDR1 and CDR2 sequences are SGHRS and YFSETQ. The V gene end was trimmed by 1 base and the J gene end by 0 bases; junction bases not matched to a gene: 6. CDR3 length: 17 amino acids. The CDR3 DNA follows: TGCGCCAGCAGCTTGACTGTGACAGGGACGAACACCGGGGAGCTGTTTTTT. This translates into CASSLTVTGTNTGELFF.

This clonotype was seen many times. This rearrangement joins TRBV20-1 to TRBJ1-2, with 7 positions matching TRBD1. CDR1 and CDR2 from the germline V gene are DFQATT and SNEGSKA (reference sequence). V lost 5 bases to trimming and J lost 10 bases; unmatched junction nucleotides: 10. This CDR3 region has 12 residues. The CDR3 region has the DNA TGCAGTGCTCCGGGACAGTTGGTCGACTACACCTTC. It is translated as CSAPGQLVDYTF.

The J gene is TRBJ1-6, the V gene TRBV3-1; D uncertain. V was shortened by 4 bases and J by 10 bases, with 20 bases between the two germline ends. Per germline, CDR1 LGHDT and CDR2 YNNKEL (reference sequence). This CDR3 spans 16 amino acids. The CDR3 bases are TGTGCCAGCAGCCGTGGGTCTCACCTGACGGACTCACCCCTCCACTTT. It encodes CASSRGSHLTDSPLHF.

V gene TRBV30 combines with J gene TRBJ2-1; 10 bases are a match to TRBD2. The CDR3 is made up of 14 amino acids. From germline, CDR1 is GTSNPN and CDR2 SVGIG (reference sequence). J lost 8 bases, V lost 0 bases, and 4 bases had no gene match. CDR3 DNA sequence: TGTGCCTGGAGTGTAGCTAGCGGGAGAGATGAGCAGTTCTTC. It codes for CAWSVASGRDEQFF.

This chain connects TRBV20-1 to TRBJ1-1, with D perhaps matching TRBD1 (5 bases). This CDR3 comprises 15 residues. CDR1 is DFQATT, CDR2 SNEGSKA, per germline (reference sequence). Trimming took off 1 base at V and 1 base at J, with 13 bases between the two ends. The CDR3 sequence: CSARGVREWNTEAFF. CDR3 sequence (DNA): TGCAGTGCTAGAGGTGTCAGGGAATGGAACACTGAAGCTTTCTTT.

The CDR3 DNA reads TGTGCCACCCGGACTGCCAACACCGGGGAGCTGTTTTTT. The encoded protein is CATRTANTGELFF. J is TRBJ2-2 and V is TRBV2; a possible D gene is TRBD2 (5 bases). The V end lost 10 bases, the J end lost 2 bases, and 11 bases lay between the germline ends. CDR3 length equals 13 residues. In germline, CDR1 is SNHLY, CDR2 FYNNEI.

In its sample, this clonotype was seen a few times. The J gene is TRBJ2-7, the V gene TRBV3-1, with 7 bases matching TRBD2. V lost 8 bases, J lost 5 bases, and 9 bases stayed unmatched. The CDR3 consists of 13 residues. Germline V gene lookup returns CDR1 LGHDT and CDR2 YNNKEL (reference sequence). CDR3 bases: TGTGCCAGCGCTGGCGGGAGCTACCACGAGCAGTACTTC. Its protein product is CASAGGSYHEQYF.

There are a few counts of this clonotype. The J gene is TRBJ2-1, the V gene TRBV12-3 or TRBV12-4; TRBD1 matches 8 bases. J gave up 5 bases and V 6 bases, and 9 bases lay outside the gene matches. The CDR3 loop spans 15 amino acids. The CDR3 nucleotides read TGTGCCAGCAGGCCGGACAGGGCAGATAACAATGAGCAGTTCTTC. It specifies CASRPDRADNNEQFF.

The sample holds a few counts of this clonotype. The V call is TRBV5-1, the J call TRBJ2-1, with 11 bases identical to TRBD2. This CDR3 has 15 amino acids. Germline V gene data show CDR1 as SGHRS and CDR2 as YFSETQ. J gave up 6 bases and V 3 bases, and 5 bases lay outside the gene matches. Here the CDR3 reads CASSWLAGGLNEQFF. The CDR3 coding sequence is TGCGCCAGCAGCTGGCTAGCGGGGGGACTCAATGAGCAGTTCTTC.

V is TRBV14 and J is TRBJ2-2, with D tentatively TRBD2 (5 bases). The V and J ends lost 4 bases and 5 bases respectively, with 17 bases between them. Germline V lookup: CDR1 SGHDN, CDR2 FVKESK. CDR3 length: 16 amino acids. The CDR3 region is CASSRTPAPGTGELFF. CDR3 nucleotide sequence: TGTGCCAGCAGCCGGACCCCAGCCCCGGGGACCGGGGAGCTGTTTTTT.

This clonotype turned up a few times. The chain carries TRBV6-1 and TRBJ2-7; 11 nucleotides agree with TRBD2. J was trimmed by 4 bases and V by 6 bases; bases with no gene match: 14. The CDR3 length is 17 residues. In germline, CDR1 is MNHNS, CDR2 SASEGT. CDR3 coding DNA: TGTGCCAGCAGAATCCTCTCCGGGACTAGCGGCTTTTACGAGCAGTACTTC. Protein sequence: CASRILSGTSGFYEQYF.

This clonotype was seen a few times. CDR3 bases: TGCAGTGCTACGAGGACGGGCACAGATACGCAGTATTTT. It translates to CSATRTGTDTQYF. J is TRBJ2-3 and V is TRBV20-1; no reliable D call. This CDR3 spans 13 amino acids. Per germline, CDR1 DFQATT and CDR2 SNEGSKA (reference sequence). V lost 4 bases and J 1 base, leaving 9 bases between the germline ends.

In this sample, this clonotype turned up a few times. V gene TRBV10-3 combines with J gene TRBJ2-7, with D perhaps matching TRBD1 (6 bases). Germline CDR1 ENHRY, CDR2 SYGVKD. V gave up 5 bases and J gave up 5 bases, with 10 bases separating them. CDR3 length: 12 amino acids. CDR3 sequence (DNA): TGTGCCATCAGTCACAGGGCCCACGAGCAGTACTTC. Protein sequence: CAISHRAHEQYF.

This clonotype was recorded a few times. The chain couples TRBV6-2 or TRBV6-3 to TRBJ2-4; D perhaps matches TRBD1 (6 bases). Germline V gene sequence: CDR1 MNHEY, CDR2 SVGEGT. Trimming cost V 7 bases and J 8 bases, with 18 bases left between them. The CDR3 runs 14 residues. CDR3 nucleotide sequence: TGTGCCAGCACATTACAGGGAACTGGCTACATTCAGTACTTC. This translates into CASTLQGTGYIQYF.

This clonotype was seen a handful of times. The chain is built from TRBV20-1 and TRBJ2-3, with 7 bases matching TRBD2. Germline loops: CDR1 DFQATT, CDR2 SNEGSKA (reference sequence). The CDR3 is made up of 17 amino acids. J gave up 4 bases and V 6 bases, and 19 bases lay outside the gene matches. The CDR3 DNA reads as TGCAGTGCGAATTCTCCGACACGGGGGGTAGGGTCAGATACGCAGTATTTT. Its protein is CSANSPTRGVGSDTQYF.

A few counts support this clonotype. The chain employs TRBV4-1 and TRBJ2-7; D gene uncertain. Germline values: CDR1 MGHRA, CDR2 YSYEKL. V dropped 0 bases and J dropped 5 bases, with 5 bases sitting between them. The CDR3 covers 12 residues. CDR3 DNA: TGCGCCAGCAGCCAAGATTCCCACGAGCAGTACTTC. Amino acid sequence: CASSQDSHEQYF.

The table lists this clonotype with many counts. The chain has TRBV29-1 and TRBJ1-5, with D possibly TRBD1 on 5 matching bases. CDR1 is SQVTM, CDR2 ANQGSEA, per germline. CDR3 size: 12 residues. V was trimmed by 6 bases and J by 5 bases, leaving 11 bases between them. The CDR3: CSVWDGDQPQHF. CDR3 in DNA: TGCAGCGTCTGGGACGGAGATCAGCCCCAGCATTTT.

The gene calls are TRBV12-3 or TRBV12-4 and TRBJ1-5; TRBD1 agrees at 7 bases. The CDR3 runs to 17 residues. V lost 5 bases to trimming and J lost 1 base; unmatched junction nucleotides: 11. CDR3 loop: CASSTKGARASNQPQHF. CDR3 coding DNA: TGTGCCAGCAGTACGAAGGGGGCCAGGGCGAGCAATCAGCCCCAGCATTTT.

A few counts support this clonotype. This chain joins TRBV19 and TRBJ2-3; tentative D call: TRBD1 (6 bases). This CDR3 is built from 13 residues. With 3 bases removed from V and 5 bases from J, the gap between germline ends came to 9 bases. Germline CDR1 LNHDA, CDR2 SQIVND (reference sequence). CDR3 protein: CASSMGAVDTQYF. DNA for the CDR3: TGTGCCAGTAGTATGGGGGCCGTAGATACGCAGTATTTT.

The rearrangement joins TRBV20-1 to TRBJ2-1, with 7 bases fitting TRBD2. The CDR3 runs to 13 residues. With 3 bases clipped from V and 7 bases from J, the junction kept 6 bases outside the gene matches. Germline V gene sequence: CDR1 DFQATT, CDR2 SNEGSKA (reference sequence). Here the CDR3 reads CSASGGTLNEQFF. The CDR3 coding sequence is TGCAGTGCTAGCGGGGGGACTCTTAATGAGCAGTTCTTC.

The chain joins TRBV24-1 to TRBJ2-6; D may be TRBD2 (6 bases). The CDR3 contains 17 residues. Germline CDR1 and CDR2: KGHDR and SFDVKD. Written as DNA, the CDR3 is TGTGCTCCCCTGACGGGGGTGGGTTACTCTGGGGCCAACGTCCTGACTTTC. This codes for CAPLTGVGYSGANVLTF.

V is TRBV11-3 and J is TRBJ2-1; D unresolved. The CDR3 length is 15 residues. The germline gives CDR1 SGHNT, CDR2 YENEEA. Trimming pared 5 bases from V and 5 bases from J, leaving 16 bases between. CDR3 amino acids: CASSRFSGTHNEQFF. The CDR3 DNA follows: TGTGCCAGCAGCCGTTTTTCGGGCACACACAATGAGCAGTTCTTC.

The genes are TRBV27 and TRBJ1-4; 7 nucleotides align to TRBD1. The CDR3 spans 15 residues. CDR1 is MNHEY, CDR2 SMNVEV, per germline (reference sequence). Losses at the gene ends were 3 bases for V and 8 bases for J; bases not matched to a gene: 9. The CDR3 sequence is CASSFVPTGREKLFF. The DNA for the CDR3 is TGTGCCAGCAGTTTTGTCCCGACAGGGAGGGAAAAACTGTTTTTT.

This clonotype has only a few counts. The chain uses TRBV18 and TRBJ2-5, with unresolved D. Looked up from germline, CDR1 is KGHSH and CDR2 is LQKENI. The CDR3 is made up of 13 amino acids. The V and J ends lost 3 bases and 0 bases respectively, with 5 bases between them. For the CDR3, the DNA is TGTGCCAGCTCACCCCTCTACCAAGAGACCCAGTACTTC. Its translation is CASSPLYQETQYF.

The chain joins TRBV10-2 to TRBJ2-7; D might be TRBD1 or TRBD2, each matching 6 bases. The germline V gene has CDR1 WSHSY and CDR2 SAAADI. The CDR3 contains 16 residues. With 2 bases removed from V and 2 bases from J, the gap between germline ends came to 16 bases. CDR3 loop: CASSEGPGARTYEQYF. As DNA, the CDR3 is TGCGCCAGCAGTGAGGGGCCGGGGGCCCGAACCTACGAGCAGTACTTC.